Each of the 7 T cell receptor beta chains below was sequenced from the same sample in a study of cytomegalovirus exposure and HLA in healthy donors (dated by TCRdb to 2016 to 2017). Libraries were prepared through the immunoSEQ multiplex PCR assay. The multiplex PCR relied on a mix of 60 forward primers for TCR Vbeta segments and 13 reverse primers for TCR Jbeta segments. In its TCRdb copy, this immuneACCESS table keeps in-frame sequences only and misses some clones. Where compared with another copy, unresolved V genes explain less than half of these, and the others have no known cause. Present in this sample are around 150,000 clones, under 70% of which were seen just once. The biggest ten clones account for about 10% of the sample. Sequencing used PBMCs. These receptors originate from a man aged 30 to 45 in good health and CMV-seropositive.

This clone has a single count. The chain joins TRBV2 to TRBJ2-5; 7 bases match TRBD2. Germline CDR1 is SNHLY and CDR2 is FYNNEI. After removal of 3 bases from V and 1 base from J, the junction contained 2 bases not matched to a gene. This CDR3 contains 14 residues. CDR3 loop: CASSDSSGQETQYF. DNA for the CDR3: TGTGCCAGCAGTGACTCTAGCGGCCAAGAGACCCAGTACTTC.

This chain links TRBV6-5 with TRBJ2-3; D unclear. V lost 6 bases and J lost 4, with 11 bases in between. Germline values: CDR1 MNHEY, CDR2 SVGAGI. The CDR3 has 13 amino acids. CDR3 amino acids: CASSPTTPDTQYF. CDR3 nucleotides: TGTGCCAGCAGCCCCACAACCCCAGATACGCAGTATTTT.

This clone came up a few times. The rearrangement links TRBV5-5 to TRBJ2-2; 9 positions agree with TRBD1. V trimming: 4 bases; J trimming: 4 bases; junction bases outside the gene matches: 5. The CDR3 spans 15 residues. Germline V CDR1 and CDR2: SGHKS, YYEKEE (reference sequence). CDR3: CASSLQGAGTGELFF. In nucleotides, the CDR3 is TGTGCCAGCAGCCTACAGGGGGCGGGCACCGGGGAGCTGTTTTTT.

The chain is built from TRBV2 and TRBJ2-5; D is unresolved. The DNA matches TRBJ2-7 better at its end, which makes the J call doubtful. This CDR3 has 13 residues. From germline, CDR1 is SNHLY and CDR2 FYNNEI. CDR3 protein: CASRHGSQYEQYF. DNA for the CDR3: TGTGCCAGCCGTCACGGGTCTCAATACGAGCAGTACTTC.

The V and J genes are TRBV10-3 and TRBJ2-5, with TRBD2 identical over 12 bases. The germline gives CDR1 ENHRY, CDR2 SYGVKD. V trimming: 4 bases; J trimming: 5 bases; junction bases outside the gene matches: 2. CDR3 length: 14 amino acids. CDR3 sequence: CAISGTSGTETQYF. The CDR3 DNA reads TGTGCCATCAGTGGGACTAGCGGGACGGAGACCCAGTACTTC.

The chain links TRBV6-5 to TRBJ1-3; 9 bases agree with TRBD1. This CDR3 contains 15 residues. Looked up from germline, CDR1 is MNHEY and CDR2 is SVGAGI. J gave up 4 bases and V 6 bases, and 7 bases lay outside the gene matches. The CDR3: CASRPTGGEGNTIYF. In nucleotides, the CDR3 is TGTGCCAGCAGGCCTACAGGGGGCGAAGGAAACACCATATATTTT.

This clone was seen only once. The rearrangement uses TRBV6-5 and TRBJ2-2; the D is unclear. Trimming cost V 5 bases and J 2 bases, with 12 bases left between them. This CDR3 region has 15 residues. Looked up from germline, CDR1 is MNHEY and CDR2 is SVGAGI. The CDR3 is CASSARATNTGELFF. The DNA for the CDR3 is TGTGCCAGCAGTGCTCGCGCGACAAACACCGGGGAGCTGTTTTTT.